Below are 3 T cell receptor beta chains sequenced from a single sample in a study of graft-versus-host responses after intestinal transplantation. The antigens for these receptors are not known. The method was immunoSEQ multiplex PCR; TCRdb's version includes in-frame clones alone and lacks a portion of them. This table has fewer than 120,000 clones, around 95% appearing once. The sequenced sample was unstimulated CD8+ T cells sorted from spleen or lymph node cells, obtained before intestinal transplant. The receptor set was obtained from a human donor who received an intestinal transplant.

V usage is TRBV7-8 and J usage is TRBJ2-5, with a tentative D call TRBD2 (5 bases). Germline V gene lookup returns CDR1 SGHVS and CDR2 FQNEAQ. V dropped 0 bases and J dropped 1 base, with 9 bases sitting between them. The CDR3 consists of 15 residues. The CDR3: CASSLAGVSQETQYF. Written as DNA, the CDR3 is TGTGCCAGCAGCTTAGCGGGAGTGAGCCAAGAGACCCAGTACTTC.

V usage is TRBV4-2 and J usage is TRBJ2-1; no clear D gene. V lost 3 bases, J lost 8 bases, and 8 bases lay in between. The CDR3 covers 12 residues. The germline gives CDR1 LGHNA, CDR2 YNFKEQ. CDR3 protein: CASSHLAHEQFF. The CDR3 coding sequence is TGTGCCAGCAGCCACCTCGCCCATGAGCAGTTCTTC.

The rearrangement uses TRBV9 and TRBJ2-1, with D perhaps TRBD2 (6 bases). Trimming stripped 2 bases from V and 7 bases from J, with 22 bases between. Germline loops: CDR1 SGDLS, CDR2 YYNGEE. This CDR3 comprises 17 residues. The CDR3 is CASSVWGGTSPSNEQFF. The CDR3 nucleotides read TGTGCCAGCAGCGTGTGGGGCGGGACTTCGCCTTCAAATGAGCAGTTCTTC.